A single sample gave rise to the 5 T cell receptor beta chains below, sequenced in a study of identifying expanded T cells in peripheral blood. Measured with immunoSEQ multiplex PCR; TCRdb has only the in-frame clones, and not every one. The sample has about 85,000 clones; approximately 89% are singletons. What was sequenced was blood. Receptor source: a person aged 18-69 years in good health.

The chain has TRBV4-3 and TRBJ1-6; TRBD1 aligns across 9 bases. Germline V CDR1 and CDR2: LGHNA, YSLEER. The CDR3 contains 15 residues. V lost 0 bases to trimming and J lost 11 bases; unmatched junction nucleotides: 5. DNA for the CDR3: TGCGCCAGCAGCCAAGAGGGACAGGGCCAAACACCCCTCCACTTT. Translating it yields CASSQEGQGQTPLHF.

V usage is TRBV5-1 and J usage is TRBJ2-2, with 8 bases fitting TRBD1. Germline lookup yields CDR1 SGHRS and CDR2 YFSETQ. CDR3 length equals 15 residues. J gave up 4 bases and V 4 bases, and 6 bases lay outside the gene matches. The CDR3 DNA reads as TGCGCCAGCAGCCAGGACAGGGCCGCCACCGGGGAGCTGTTTTTT. This translates into CASSQDRAATGELFF.

V gene TRBV9 combines with J gene TRBJ2-3, with TRBD2 matching 11 bases. With 0 bases clipped from V and 6 bases from J, the junction kept 6 bases outside the gene matches. Germline V gene lookup returns CDR1 SGDLS and CDR2 YYNGEE. The CDR3 totals 16 residues. The CDR3 coding sequence is TGTGCCAGCAGCGTAGAGGGGACTAGCGGTGCGGATACGCAGTATTTT. Amino acid sequence: CASSVEGTSGADTQYF.

The chain couples TRBV28 to TRBJ2-7, with D tentatively TRBD2 (6 bases). Looked up from germline, CDR1 is MDHEN and CDR2 is SYDVKM. The CDR3 is 13 residues long. V dropped 2 bases and J dropped 3 bases, with 8 bases sitting between them. CDR3 coding DNA: TGTGCCAGCAGTTTAGGAGGGTTCTACGAGCAGTACTTC. Protein sequence: CASSLGGFYEQYF.

This clone was found once. The CDR3 bases are TGCGCCAGCAGCTTAGGACTCCAGTCGCGCAACGAGCAGTACTTC. Translation: CASSLGLQSRNEQYF. J is TRBJ2-5 and V is TRBV5-1; tentatively, D is TRBD2 (5 bases). The better agreement between TRBJ2-7 and the DNA end casts doubt on the J call. From germline, CDR1 is SGHRS and CDR2 YFSETQ. This CDR3 spans 15 amino acids.